This T cell receptor (beta chain) was identified during a study of blood T cell repertoires in COVID-19. At the level of the study: T cells, B-cell-depleted T cells, or PBMCs supplied cDNA or gDNA.

Trimming took 3 bases from V and 5 from J; bases not matched to a gene: 8. This CDR3 region has 15 residues. Germline CDR1 and CDR2: SGHRS and YFSETQ. Per the study methods: Counts of nucleated cells, estimated from reference gene primer amplification, were obtained. Method: immunoSEQ multiplex PCR; TCRdb's copy keeps in-frame clones and lacks some. V and J calls and clone size are copied from that table; D and trimming were computed from the DNA. The table shows approximately 240,000 clones, with approximately 79% occurring only once. The receptor was derived from a woman in her 40s with active or convalescent COVID-19. The chain has TRBV5-1 and TRBJ2-5, with TRBD1 matching 9 bases. Source material: peripheral blood. The CDR3 DNA follows: TGCGCCAGCAGCTGGGGGGACAGGGAACATGAGACCCAGTACTTC. It specifies CASSWGDREHETQYF. The full variable domain, with the rest looked up from reference TRBV5-1 and TRBJ2-5, is KAGVTQTPRYLIKTRGQQVTLSCSPISGHRSVSWYQQTPGQGLQFLFEYFSETQRNKGNFPGRFSGRQFSNSRSEMNVSTLELGDSALYLCASSWGDREHETQYFGPGTRLLVL.